This record concerns one T cell receptor (beta chain) sequence. Its antigen is not identified. The germline V gene encodes CDR1 MDHEN and CDR2 SYDVKM. The CDR3 sequence is 14 residues long. V was cut by 3 bases and J by 3 bases, with 11 bases left in between. TCRdb's copy holds only in-frame clones and misses some; the assay was immunoSEQ multiplex PCR. This table has approximately 150,000 clones, approximately 90% appearing once. This entry comes from a study of Ad26.COV2.S vaccination and SARS-CoV-2 variants. Study results and limitations: Analytic work on TCR breadth and depth might have understated the full extent of total T cell responses. Greater spike-specific TCR breadth was seen in vaccine recipients than in placebo recipients.

The V call is TRBV28, the J call TRBJ1-2; D gene ambiguous. This sequence was found in a human donor who had recovered from COVID-19. This sample comprised peripheral blood, obtained after recovery from COVID-19. The CDR3 nucleotides read TGTGCCAGCAGTTTGGCTGGGGTGGACTATGGCTACACCTTC. It is translated as CASSLAGVDYGYTF.